The 13 T cell receptor beta chains below come from one sample, sequenced in a study of shared clonotypes between healthy human individuals. Assay: immunoSEQ multiplex PCR; the TCRdb copy retains only in-frame clones and omits some. The sample consists of under 1,100,000 clones, 65% to 80% of them appearing once. Sequenced material: memory CD4+ T cells sorted from blood. The subset is: CD45RA-negative fraction. These receptors were collected from a young man in good health.

This chain links TRBV5-6 with TRBJ1-3, with D possibly TRBD1 on 5 matching bases. The CDR3 spans 15 residues. The ends were cut back, 0 bases at V and 4 bases at J, with 11 bases in the middle. The germline V gene encodes CDR1 SGHDT and CDR2 YYEEEE. CDR3 amino acids: CASSLGTLPGNTIYF. The CDR3 DNA is TGTGCCAGCAGCTTGGGGACACTCCCCGGAAACACCATATATTTT.

The CDR3 is CASHDRDGNTDTQYF. For the CDR3, the DNA is TGTGCCAGTCATGACAGGGATGGGAACACAGATACGCAGTATTTT. The chain combines TRBV2 with TRBJ2-3, with 7 positions matching TRBD1. Germline V gene sequence: CDR1 SNHLY, CDR2 FYNNEI. This CDR3 has 15 residues. V shed 9 bases and J 2 bases; nucleotides not matched to a gene: 11.

This chain connects TRBV30 to TRBJ1-6; D unclear. CDR1 and CDR2 (germline): GTSNPN, SVGIG (reference sequence). The CDR3 runs 15 residues. Trimming removed 0 bases at V and 9 bases at J, with 15 bases between. The CDR3 reads CAWSVRAQVSSPLHF. The CDR3 region has the DNA TGTGCCTGGAGTGTACGGGCGCAGGTTAGTTCACCCCTCCACTTT.

This chain connects TRBV5-4 to TRBJ1-3; TRBD1 is a possible D gene (5 bases). Trimming stripped 0 bases from V and 0 bases from J, with 10 bases between. CDR1 is SGHNT, CDR2 YYREEE, per germline (reference sequence). The CDR3 runs 16 residues. CDR3 in amino acids: CASSLEGRYSGNTIYF. CDR3 in DNA: TGTGCCAGCAGCTTGGAGGGACGCTACTCTGGAAACACCATATATTTT. Full variable domain (outside the CDR3, taken from reference TRBV5-4 and TRBJ1-3): ETGVTQSPTHLIKTRGQQVTLRCSSQSGHNTVSWYQQALGQGPQFIFQYYREEENGRGNFPPRFSGLQFPNYSSELNVNALELDDSALYLCASSLEGRYSGNTIYFGEGSWLTVV.

This sequence joins TRBV11-2 and TRBJ2-1, with TRBD2 matching over 7 bases. The length of the CDR3 is 18 residues. J was trimmed by 6 bases and V by 1 base; bases with no gene match: 15. Germline V gene data show CDR1 as SGHAT and CDR2 as FQNNGV. The CDR3 sequence is CASSLGPAAGRLANEQFF. DNA for the CDR3: TGTGCCAGCAGCTTAGGGCCCGCAGCGGGGCGACTCGCCAATGAGCAGTTCTTC.

The rearrangement links TRBV10-1 to TRBJ2-7; D is perhaps TRBD2 (6 bases). The germline V and J ends were trimmed by 3 bases and 3 bases, with 21 bases remaining between them. There are 17 residues in the CDR3. Per germline, CDR1 WNHNN and CDR2 SYGVQD (reference sequence). In DNA, the CDR3 is TGCGCCAGCAGTGACGCAGGGCAAGCGGGCAGCCTCTACGAGCAGTACTTC. It specifies CASSDAGQAGSLYEQYF.

The V call is TRBV28, the J call TRBJ1-3; D gene unclear. CDR3 size: 14 residues. Per the germline V gene, CDR1 is MDHEN and CDR2 is SYDVKM. V was clipped by 4 bases and J by 1 base, with 8 bases between them. The CDR3 reads CASSSEVSGNTIYF. DNA of the CDR3: TGTGCCAGCAGTTCCGAGGTATCTGGAAACACCATATATTTT.

The CDR3 DNA sequence: TGTGCCATCAGTGACACAGGGGGCTCGGATGGCTACACCTTC. Residues: CAISDTGGSDGYTF. The gene calls are TRBV10-3 and TRBJ1-2; 9 bases fit TRBD1. The CDR3 sequence is 14 residues long. The V gene's germline CDR1 is ENHRY and CDR2 SYGVKD. V gave up 3 bases and J gave up 6 bases; unmatched junction bases: 5.

The rearrangement joins TRBV30 to TRBJ1-1, with D perhaps matching TRBD1 (5 bases). Per germline, CDR1 GTSNPN and CDR2 SVGIG (reference sequence). Trimming removed 3 bases at V and 0 bases at J, with 11 bases between. This CDR3 has 14 amino acids. CDR3 residues: CAWSAGTLNTEAFF. Written as DNA, the CDR3 is TGTGCCTGGAGCGCCGGGACGTTGAACACTGAAGCTTTCTTT.

The chain uses TRBV10-1 and TRBJ1-3; D remains ambiguous. V was shortened by 3 bases and J by 1 base, with 7 bases between the two germline ends. CDR3 size: 14 residues. Germline assignment: CDR1 WNHNN and CDR2 SYGVQD (reference sequence). CDR3 DNA: TGCGCCAGCAGTGAATCAGGTTCTGGAAACACCATATATTTT. This sequence encodes CASSESGSGNTIYF.

The CDR3 here is CATEALSSYEQYF. The CDR3 DNA reads TGTGCCACCGAGGCGTTAAGCTCCTACGAGCAGTACTTC. The rearrangement uses TRBV6-5 and TRBJ2-7, with D unclear. The CDR3 has 13 amino acids. V was shortened by 10 bases and J by 0 bases, with 13 bases between the two germline ends. The germline gives CDR1 MNHEY, CDR2 SVGAGI.

The CDR3 DNA reads TGCGCCAGCAGTCAATCGGGAGTGGGGAATCAGCCCCAGCATTTT. Translated: CASSQSGVGNQPQHF. The chain couples TRBV23-1 to TRBJ1-5; D call uncertain. TRBV23-1 is sorted into the ORF group, with uncertain function. This CDR3 has 15 amino acids. V lost 0 bases to trimming and J lost 4 bases, with 10 bases between them.

This chain connects TRBV7-8 to TRBJ1-1; D gene unclear. The CDR3 has 14 residues. V was trimmed by 3 bases and J by 0 bases, leaving 8 bases between them. Germline CDR1 reads SGHVS; CDR2 reads FQNEAQ. The CDR3 coding sequence is TGTGCCAGCAGCTTTGAATTACTGAACACTGAAGCTTTCTTT. As protein: CASSFELLNTEAFF.